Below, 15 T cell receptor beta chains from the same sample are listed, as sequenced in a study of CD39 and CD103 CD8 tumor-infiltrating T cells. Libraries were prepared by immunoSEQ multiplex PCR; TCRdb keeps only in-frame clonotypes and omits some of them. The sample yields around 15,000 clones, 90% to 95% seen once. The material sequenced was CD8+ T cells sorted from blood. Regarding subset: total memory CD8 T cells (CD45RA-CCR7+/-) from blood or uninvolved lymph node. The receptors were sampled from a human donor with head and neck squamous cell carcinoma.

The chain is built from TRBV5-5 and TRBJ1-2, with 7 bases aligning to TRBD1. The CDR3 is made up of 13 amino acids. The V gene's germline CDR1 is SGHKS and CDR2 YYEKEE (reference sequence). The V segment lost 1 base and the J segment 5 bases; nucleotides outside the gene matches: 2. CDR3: CASSLSQGYGYTF. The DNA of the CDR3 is TGTGCCAGCAGCTTGTCACAGGGGTATGGCTACACCTTC.

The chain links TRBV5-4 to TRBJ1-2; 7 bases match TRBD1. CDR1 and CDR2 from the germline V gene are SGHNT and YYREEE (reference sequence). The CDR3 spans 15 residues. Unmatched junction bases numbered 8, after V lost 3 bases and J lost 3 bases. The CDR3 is CASSSRTGIDYGYTF. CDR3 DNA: TGTGCCAGCAGCTCCAGGACAGGTATCGACTATGGCTACACCTTC.

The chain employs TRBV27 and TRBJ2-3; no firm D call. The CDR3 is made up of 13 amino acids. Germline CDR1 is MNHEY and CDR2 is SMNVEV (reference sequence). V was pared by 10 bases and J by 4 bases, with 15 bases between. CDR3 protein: CATSPITPDTQYF. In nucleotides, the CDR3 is TGTGCCACTTCCCCCATCACCCCAGATACGCAGTATTTT.

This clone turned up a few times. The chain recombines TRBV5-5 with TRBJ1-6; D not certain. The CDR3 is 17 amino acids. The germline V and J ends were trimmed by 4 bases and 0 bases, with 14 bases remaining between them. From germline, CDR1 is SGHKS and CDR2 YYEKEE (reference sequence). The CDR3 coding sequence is TGTGCCAGCAGCCTGTGGAGTCAGAGCTCCTATAATTCACCCCTCCACTTT. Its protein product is CASSLWSQSSYNSPLHF.

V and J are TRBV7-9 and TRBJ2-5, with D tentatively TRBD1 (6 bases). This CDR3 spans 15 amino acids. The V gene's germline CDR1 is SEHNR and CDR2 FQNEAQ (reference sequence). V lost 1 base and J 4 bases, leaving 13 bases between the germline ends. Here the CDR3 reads CASSLVAGVGETQYF. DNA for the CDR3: TGTGCCAGCAGCTTAGTGGCAGGGGTTGGAGAGACCCAGTACTTC.

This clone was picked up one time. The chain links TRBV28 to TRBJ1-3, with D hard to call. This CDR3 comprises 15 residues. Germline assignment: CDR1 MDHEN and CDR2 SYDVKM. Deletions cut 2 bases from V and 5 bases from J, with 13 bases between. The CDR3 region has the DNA TGTGCCAGCAGTTTACATGTGGGTACACGAAACACCATATATTTT. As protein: CASSLHVGTRNTIYF. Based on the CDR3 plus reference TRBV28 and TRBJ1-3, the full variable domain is DVKVTQSSRYLVKRTGEKVFLECVQDMDHENMFWYRQDPGLGLRLIYFSYDVKMKEKGDIPEGYSVSREKKERFSLILESASTNQTSMYLCASSLHVGTRNTIYFGEGSWLTVV.

CDR3 amino acids: CASAEEGSAEQYF. CDR3 nucleotides: TGCGCCAGTGCAGAGGAGGGGAGCGCCGAGCAGTACTTC. This sequence joins TRBV10-1 and TRBJ2-7, with D tentatively TRBD2 (6 bases). V dropped 9 bases and J dropped 6 bases, with 18 bases sitting between them. This CDR3 comprises 13 residues. Germline assignment: CDR1 WNHNN and CDR2 SYGVQD (reference sequence).

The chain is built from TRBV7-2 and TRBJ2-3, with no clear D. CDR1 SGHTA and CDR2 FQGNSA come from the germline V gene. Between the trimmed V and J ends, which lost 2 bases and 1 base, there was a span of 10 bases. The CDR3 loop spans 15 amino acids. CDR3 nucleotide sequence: TGTGCCAGCAGCTTACGAGCTTCGGGCACAGATACGCAGTATTTT. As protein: CASSLRASGTDTQYF.

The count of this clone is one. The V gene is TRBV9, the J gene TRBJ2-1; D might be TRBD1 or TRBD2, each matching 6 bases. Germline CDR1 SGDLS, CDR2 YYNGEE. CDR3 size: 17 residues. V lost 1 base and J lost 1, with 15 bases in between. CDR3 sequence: CASSVWPGGPSYNEQFF. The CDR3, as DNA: TGTGCCAGCAGCGTATGGCCCGGGGGCCCTTCCTACAATGAGCAGTTCTTC.

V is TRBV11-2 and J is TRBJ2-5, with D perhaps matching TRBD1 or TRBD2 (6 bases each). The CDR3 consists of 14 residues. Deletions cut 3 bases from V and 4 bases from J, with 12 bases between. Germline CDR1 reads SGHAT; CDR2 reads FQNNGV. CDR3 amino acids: CASSFSGGVETQYF. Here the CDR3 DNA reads TGTGCCAGCAGCTTCTCCGGGGGCGTAGAGACCCAGTACTTC.

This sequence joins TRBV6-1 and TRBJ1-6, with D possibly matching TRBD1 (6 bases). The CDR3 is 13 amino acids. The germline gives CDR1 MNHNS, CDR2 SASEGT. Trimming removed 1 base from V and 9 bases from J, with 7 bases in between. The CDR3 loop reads CASSEDRVSPLHF. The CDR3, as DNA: TGTGCCAGCAGTGAAGACAGGGTTTCACCCCTCCACTTT.

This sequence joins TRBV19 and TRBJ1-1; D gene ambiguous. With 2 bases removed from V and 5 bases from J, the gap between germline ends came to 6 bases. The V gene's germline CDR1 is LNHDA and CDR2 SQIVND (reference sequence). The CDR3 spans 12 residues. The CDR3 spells CASSIYRTEAFF. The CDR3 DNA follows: TGTGCCAGTAGTATATATCGGACTGAAGCTTTCTTT.

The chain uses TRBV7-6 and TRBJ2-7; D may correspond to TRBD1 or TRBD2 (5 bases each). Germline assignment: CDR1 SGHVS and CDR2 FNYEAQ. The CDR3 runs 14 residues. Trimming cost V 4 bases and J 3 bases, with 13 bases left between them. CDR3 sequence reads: CASSWPGRSYEQYF. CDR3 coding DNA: TGTGCCAGCAGCTGGCCGGGACGGAGCTACGAGCAGTACTTC.

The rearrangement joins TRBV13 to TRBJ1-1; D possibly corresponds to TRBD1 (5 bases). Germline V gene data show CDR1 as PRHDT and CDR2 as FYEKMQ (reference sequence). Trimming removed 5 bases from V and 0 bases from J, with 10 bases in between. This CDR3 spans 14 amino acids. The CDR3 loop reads CASSRTTLNTEAFF. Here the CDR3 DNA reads TGTGCCAGCAGCAGGACAACACTGAACACTGAAGCTTTCTTT.

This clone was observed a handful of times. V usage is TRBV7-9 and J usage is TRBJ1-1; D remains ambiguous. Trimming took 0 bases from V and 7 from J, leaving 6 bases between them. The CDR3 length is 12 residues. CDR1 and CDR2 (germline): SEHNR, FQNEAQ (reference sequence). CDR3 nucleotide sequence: TGTGCCAGCAGCTTAGCGGGCTATGAAGCTTTCTTT. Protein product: CASSLAGYEAFF.